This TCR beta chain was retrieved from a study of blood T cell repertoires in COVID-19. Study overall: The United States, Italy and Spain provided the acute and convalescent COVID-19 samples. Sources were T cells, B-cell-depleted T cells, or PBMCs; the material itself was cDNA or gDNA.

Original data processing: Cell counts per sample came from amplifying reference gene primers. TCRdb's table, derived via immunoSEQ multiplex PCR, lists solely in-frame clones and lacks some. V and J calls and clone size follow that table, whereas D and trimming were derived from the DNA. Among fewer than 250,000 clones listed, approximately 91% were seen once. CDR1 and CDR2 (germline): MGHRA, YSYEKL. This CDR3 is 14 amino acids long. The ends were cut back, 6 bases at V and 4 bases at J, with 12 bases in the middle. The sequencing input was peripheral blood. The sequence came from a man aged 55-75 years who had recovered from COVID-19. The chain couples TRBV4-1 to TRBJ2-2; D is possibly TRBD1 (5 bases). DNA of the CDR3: TGCGCCAGCAGAACGGGTAGGGGCACCGGGGAGCTGTTTTTT. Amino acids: CASRTGRGTGELFF.